There are a few counts of the clone carrying this TCR beta chain. Its target is not known. TCRdb redid the calling of the 5' RACE reads with MiXCR, one entry per CDR3 protein. The sample holds hundreds of thousands of distinct CDR3 sequences; 20% to 30% are singletons and the top ten take around 12%. The data are from a study of T-cell memory formation after mild COVID-19. Study as a whole: TCR clusters mostly belonged to single donors. Study-wide results and caveats: Pre-infection memory harbored some responding clones, suggesting cross-reactive memory joined. Clones that contracted clustered mainly in CM and EM if CD4+ and in EMRA if CD8+.

Losses at the gene ends were 6 bases for V and 5 bases for J; bases not matched to a gene: 10. Germline V gene sequence: CDR1 MGHDK, CDR2 SYGVNS. This CDR3 comprises 15 residues. This clonotype was obtained from an adult woman who had mild COVID-19 (a few samples of this study predate the infection). Cell type and time point are not known. The chain joins TRBV25-1 to TRBJ2-5; TRBD1 matches 9 bases. Material: PBMCs or a T cell subset sorted from them (not recorded which). Written as DNA, the CDR3 is TGTGCCAGCAGCGCGGGGGACAGGGAGTCGGAGACCCAGTACTTC. Translation gives CASSAGDRESETQYF.